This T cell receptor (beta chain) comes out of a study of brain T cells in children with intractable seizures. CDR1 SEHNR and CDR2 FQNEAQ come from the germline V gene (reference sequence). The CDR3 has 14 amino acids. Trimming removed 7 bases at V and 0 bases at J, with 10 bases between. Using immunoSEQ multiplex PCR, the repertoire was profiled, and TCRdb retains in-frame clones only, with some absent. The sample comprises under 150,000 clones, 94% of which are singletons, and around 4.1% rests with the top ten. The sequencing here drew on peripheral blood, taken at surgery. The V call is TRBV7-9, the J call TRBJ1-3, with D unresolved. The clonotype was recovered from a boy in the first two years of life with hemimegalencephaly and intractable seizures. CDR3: CASTDSSSGNTIYF. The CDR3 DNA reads TGTGCCAGCACAGACTCATCCTCTGGAAACACCATATATTTT.